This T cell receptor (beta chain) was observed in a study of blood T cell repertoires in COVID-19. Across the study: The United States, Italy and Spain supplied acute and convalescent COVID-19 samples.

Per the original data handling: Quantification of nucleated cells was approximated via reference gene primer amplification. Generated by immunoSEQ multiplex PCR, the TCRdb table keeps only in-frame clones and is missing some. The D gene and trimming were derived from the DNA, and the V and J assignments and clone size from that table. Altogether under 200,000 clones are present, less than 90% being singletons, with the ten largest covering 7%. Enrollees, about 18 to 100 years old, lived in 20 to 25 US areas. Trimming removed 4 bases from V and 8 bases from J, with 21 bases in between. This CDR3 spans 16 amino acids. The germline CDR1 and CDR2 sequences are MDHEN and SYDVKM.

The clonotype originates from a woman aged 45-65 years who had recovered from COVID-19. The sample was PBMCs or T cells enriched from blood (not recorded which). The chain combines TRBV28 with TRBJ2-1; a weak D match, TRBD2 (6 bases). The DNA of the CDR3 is TGTGCCAGCAGTTCCCCTACGGGGCGGGATTTCGATGAGCAGTTCTTC. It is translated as CASSSPTGRDFDEQFF.